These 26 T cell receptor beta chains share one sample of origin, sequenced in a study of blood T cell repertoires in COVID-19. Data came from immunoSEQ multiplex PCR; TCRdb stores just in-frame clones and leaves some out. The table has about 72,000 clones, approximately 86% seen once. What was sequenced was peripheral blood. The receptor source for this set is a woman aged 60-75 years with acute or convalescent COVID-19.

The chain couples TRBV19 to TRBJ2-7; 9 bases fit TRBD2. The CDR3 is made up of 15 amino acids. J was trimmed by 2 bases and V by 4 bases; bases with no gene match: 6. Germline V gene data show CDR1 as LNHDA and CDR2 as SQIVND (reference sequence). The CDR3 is CASSTYSGGAYEQYF. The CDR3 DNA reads TGTGCCAGTAGTACCTATAGCGGGGGAGCCTACGAGCAGTACTTC. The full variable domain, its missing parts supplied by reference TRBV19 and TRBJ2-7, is DGGITQSPKYLFRKEGQNVTLSCEQNLNHDAMYWYRQDPGQGLRLIYYSQIVNDFQKGDIAEGYSVSREKKESFPLTVTSAQKNPTAFYLCASSTYSGGAYEQYFGPGTRLTVT.

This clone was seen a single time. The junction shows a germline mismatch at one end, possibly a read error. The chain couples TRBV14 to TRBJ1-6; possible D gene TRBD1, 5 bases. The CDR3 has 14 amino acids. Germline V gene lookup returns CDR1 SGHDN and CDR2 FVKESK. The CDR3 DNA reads TGTGCCTGCAGCCGGTACTGGGGGGATTCACCCCTCCACTTT. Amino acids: CACSRYWGDSPLHF.

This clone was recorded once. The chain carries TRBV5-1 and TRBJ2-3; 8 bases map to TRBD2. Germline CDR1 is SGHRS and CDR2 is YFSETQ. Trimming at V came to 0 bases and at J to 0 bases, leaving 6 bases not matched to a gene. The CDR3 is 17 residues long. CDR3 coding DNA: TGCGCCAGCAGCTTGGGGGTAGCGGGGCGTAGCACAGATACGCAGTATTTT. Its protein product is CASSLGVAGRSTDTQYF.

This CDR3 is CASSAPGTSGSYNEQFF. The CDR3, as DNA: TGTGCCAGCAGCGCTCCGGGGACTAGCGGCTCCTACAATGAGCAGTTCTTC. The chain is built from TRBV9 and TRBJ2-1; 11 bases fit TRBD2. The CDR3 is 17 amino acids. The junction had 5 bases not matched to a gene; V was cut back by 3 bases and J by 0 bases. The germline V gene has CDR1 SGDLS and CDR2 YYNGEE.

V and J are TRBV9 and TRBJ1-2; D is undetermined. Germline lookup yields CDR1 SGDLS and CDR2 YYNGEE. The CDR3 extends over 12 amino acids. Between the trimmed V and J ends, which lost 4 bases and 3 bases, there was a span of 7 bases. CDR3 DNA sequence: TGTGCCAGCAGCAGAACAGACTATGGCTACACCTTC. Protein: CASSRTDYGYTF.

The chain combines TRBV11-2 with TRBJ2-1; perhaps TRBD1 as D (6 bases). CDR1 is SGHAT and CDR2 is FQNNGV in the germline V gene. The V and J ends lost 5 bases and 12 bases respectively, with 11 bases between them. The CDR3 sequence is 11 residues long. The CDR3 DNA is TGTGCCAGCAGCCCAGGGGTCGGGCAGTTCTTC. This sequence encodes CASSPGVGQFF.

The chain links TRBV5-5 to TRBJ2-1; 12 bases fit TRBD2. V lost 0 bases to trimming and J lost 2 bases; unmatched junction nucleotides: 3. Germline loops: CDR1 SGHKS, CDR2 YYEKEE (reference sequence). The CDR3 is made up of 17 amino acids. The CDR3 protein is CASSLASSGGAYNEQFF. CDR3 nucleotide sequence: TGTGCCAGCAGCTTGGCTTCTAGCGGGGGGGCCTACAATGAGCAGTTCTTC.

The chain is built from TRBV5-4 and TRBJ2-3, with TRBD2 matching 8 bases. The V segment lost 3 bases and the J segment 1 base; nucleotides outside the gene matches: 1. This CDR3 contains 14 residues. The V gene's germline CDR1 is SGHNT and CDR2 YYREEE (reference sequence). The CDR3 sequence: CASSSGGGTDTQYF. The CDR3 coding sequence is TGTGCCAGCAGCTCCGGGGGGGGCACAGATACGCAGTATTTT.

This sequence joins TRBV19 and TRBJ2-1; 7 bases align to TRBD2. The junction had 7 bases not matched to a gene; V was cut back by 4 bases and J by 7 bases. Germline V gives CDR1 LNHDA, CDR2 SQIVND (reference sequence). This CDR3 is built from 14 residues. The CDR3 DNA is TGTGCCAGTAGTAGCACTAGCGTAACGAATGAGCAGTTCTTC. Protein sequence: CASSSTSVTNEQFF. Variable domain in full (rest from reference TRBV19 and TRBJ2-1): DGGITQSPKYLFRKEGQNVTLSCEQNLNHDAMYWYRQDPGQGLRLIYYSQIVNDFQKGDIAEGYSVSREKKESFPLTVTSAQKNPTAFYLCASSSTSVTNEQFFGPGTRLTVL.

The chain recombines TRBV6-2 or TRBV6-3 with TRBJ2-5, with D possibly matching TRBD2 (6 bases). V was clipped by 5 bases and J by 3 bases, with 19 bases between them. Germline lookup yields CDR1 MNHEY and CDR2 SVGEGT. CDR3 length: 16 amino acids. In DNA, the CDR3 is TGTGCCAGCAGTACACCCTCAGGAGGGACGGAAGAGACCCAGTACTTC. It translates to CASSTPSGGTEETQYF.

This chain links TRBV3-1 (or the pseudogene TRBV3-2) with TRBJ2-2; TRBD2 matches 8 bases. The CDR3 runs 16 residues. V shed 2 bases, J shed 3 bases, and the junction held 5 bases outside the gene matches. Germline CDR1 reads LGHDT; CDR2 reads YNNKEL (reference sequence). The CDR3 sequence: CASSQRAGAYTGELFF. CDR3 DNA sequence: TGTGCCAGCAGCCAAAGAGCGGGGGCCTACACCGGGGAGCTGTTTTTT.

The CDR3 protein is CASSPAGGTIEQFF. CDR3 DNA sequence: TGTGCCAGCAGCCCAGCGGGGGGGACCATCGAGCAGTTCTTC. The chain recombines TRBV7-3 with TRBJ2-1, with 10 bases lining up with TRBD2. Germline V gives CDR1 SGHTA, CDR2 FQGTGA. V shed 5 bases and J 10 bases; nucleotides not matched to a gene: 8. This CDR3 has 14 residues.

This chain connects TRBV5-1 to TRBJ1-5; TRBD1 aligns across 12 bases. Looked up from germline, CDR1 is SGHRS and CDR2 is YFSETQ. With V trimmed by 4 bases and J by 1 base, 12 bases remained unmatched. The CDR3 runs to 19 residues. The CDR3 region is CASSPGTGGDIGSNQPQHF. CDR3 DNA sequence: TGCGCCAGCAGCCCGGGGACAGGGGGCGACATCGGAAGCAATCAGCCCCAGCATTTT.

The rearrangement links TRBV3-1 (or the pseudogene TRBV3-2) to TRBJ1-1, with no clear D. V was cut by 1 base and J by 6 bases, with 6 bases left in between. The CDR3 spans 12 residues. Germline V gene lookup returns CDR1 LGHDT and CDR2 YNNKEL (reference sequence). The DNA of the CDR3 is TGTGCCAGCAGCCAAGCGGAGGCTGAAGCTTTCTTT. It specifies CASSQAEAEAFF.

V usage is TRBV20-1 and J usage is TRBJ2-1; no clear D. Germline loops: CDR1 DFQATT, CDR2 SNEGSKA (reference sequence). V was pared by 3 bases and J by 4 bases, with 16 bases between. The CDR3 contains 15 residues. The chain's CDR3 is CSASRLGRRYNEQFF. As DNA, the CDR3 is TGCAGTGCTAGTCGGCTAGGCCGTCGGTACAATGAGCAGTTCTTC.

The CDR3 is CASSEALARVNTIYF. CDR3 coding DNA: TGTGCCAGCAGTGAAGCGCTGGCCAGGGTAAACACCATATATTTT. The chain uses TRBV6-1 and TRBJ1-3; the D gene is possibly TRBD1 (5 bases). Trimming cost V 0 bases and J 6 bases, with 12 bases left between them. The germline V gene has CDR1 MNHNS and CDR2 SASEGT. The CDR3 runs to 15 residues.

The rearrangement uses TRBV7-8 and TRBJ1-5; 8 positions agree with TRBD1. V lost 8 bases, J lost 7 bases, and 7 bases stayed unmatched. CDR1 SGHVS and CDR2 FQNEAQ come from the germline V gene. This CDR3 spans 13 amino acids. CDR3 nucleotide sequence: TGTGCCAGCGGCCAGGGGGCGCGCCAGCCCCAGCATTTT. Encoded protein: CASGQGARQPQHF.

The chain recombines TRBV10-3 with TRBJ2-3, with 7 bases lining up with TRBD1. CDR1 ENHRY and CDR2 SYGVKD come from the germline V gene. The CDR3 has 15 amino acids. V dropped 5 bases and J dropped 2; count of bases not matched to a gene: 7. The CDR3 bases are TGTGCCATCAGTACAGGACAGGACTTCACAGATACGCAGTATTTT. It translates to CAISTGQDFTDTQYF.

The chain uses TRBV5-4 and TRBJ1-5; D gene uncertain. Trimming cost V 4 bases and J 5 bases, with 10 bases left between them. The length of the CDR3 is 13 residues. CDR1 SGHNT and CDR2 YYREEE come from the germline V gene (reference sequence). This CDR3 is CASSRGWDQPQHF. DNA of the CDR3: TGTGCCAGCAGCAGAGGGTGGGATCAGCCCCAGCATTTT.

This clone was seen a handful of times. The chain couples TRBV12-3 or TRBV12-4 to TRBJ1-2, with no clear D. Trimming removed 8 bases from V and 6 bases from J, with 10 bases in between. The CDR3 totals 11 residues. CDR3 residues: CASGQFHGYTF. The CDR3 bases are TGTGCCAGCGGGCAATTCCATGGCTACACCTTC.

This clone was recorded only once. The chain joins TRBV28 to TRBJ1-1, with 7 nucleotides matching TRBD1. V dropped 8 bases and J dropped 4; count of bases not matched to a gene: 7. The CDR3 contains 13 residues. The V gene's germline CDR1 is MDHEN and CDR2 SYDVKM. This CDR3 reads CASVSGGITEAFF. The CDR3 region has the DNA TGTGCCAGCGTATCAGGGGGAATCACTGAAGCTTTCTTT. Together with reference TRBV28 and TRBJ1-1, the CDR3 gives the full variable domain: DVKVTQSSRYLVKRTGEKVFLECVQDMDHENMFWYRQDPGLGLRLIYFSYDVKMKEKGDIPEGYSVSREKKERFSLILESASTNQTSMYLCASVSGGITEAFFGQGTRLTVV.

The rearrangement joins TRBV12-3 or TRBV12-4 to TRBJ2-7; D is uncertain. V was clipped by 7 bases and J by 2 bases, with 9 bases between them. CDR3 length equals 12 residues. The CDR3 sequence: CASTHDTYEQYF. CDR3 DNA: TGTGCCAGCACTCACGACACCTACGAGCAGTACTTC.

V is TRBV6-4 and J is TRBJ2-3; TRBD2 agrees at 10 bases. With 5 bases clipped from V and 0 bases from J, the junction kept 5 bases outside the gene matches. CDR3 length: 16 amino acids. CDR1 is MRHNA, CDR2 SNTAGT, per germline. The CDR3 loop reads CASSPSSGGSTDTQYF. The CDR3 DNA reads TGTGCCAGCAGTCCGTCTAGCGGGGGTAGCACAGATACGCAGTATTTT.

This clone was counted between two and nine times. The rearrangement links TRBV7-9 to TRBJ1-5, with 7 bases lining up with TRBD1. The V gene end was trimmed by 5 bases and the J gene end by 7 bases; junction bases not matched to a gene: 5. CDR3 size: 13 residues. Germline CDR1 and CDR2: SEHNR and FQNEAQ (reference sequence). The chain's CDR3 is CASSQGQSQPQHF. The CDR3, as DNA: TGTGCCAGCAGCCAGGGACAGTCCCAGCCCCAGCATTTT.

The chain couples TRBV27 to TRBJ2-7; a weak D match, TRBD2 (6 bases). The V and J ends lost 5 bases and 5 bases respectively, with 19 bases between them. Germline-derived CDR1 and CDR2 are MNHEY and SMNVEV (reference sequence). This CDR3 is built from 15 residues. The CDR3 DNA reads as TGTGCCAGCAGTCCCTCCGACCGGTGGGGGGACGAGCAGTACTTC. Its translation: CASSPSDRWGDEQYF.

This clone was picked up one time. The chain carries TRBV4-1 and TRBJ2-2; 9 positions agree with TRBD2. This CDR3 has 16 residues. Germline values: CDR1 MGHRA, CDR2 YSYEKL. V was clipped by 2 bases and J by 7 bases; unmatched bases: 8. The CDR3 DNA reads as TGCGCCAGCAGCCAACCCGGGACTAGCTATGGCGGGGAGCTGTTTTTT. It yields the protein CASSQPGTSYGGELFF.